This is a list of T cell receptor beta chains from one sample in a study of cytomegalovirus exposure and HLA in healthy donors. Sequencing was performed with immunoSEQ multiplex PCR; in TCRdb, only in-frame clones are kept and a portion is missing. The sample contains about 98,000 clones, around 68% of which appear only once. Sequenced input: PBMCs. All receptors come from a female donor in good health and CMV-seronegative. The CDR3 runs from the conserved cysteine through the conserved F or W. The D gene is left open where the match is weak. The size field is filled for only some rows; it gives once, few, many or a size class.

TRBJ2-3,TRBD2,.,TRBV7-8,TGTGCCAGCAGCAAGTTAGCGGGAGGGTTCACAGATACGCAGTATTTT,CASSKLAGGFTDTQYF
TRBJ1-6,.,.,TRBV6-5,TGTGCCAGCAGCAAGAACACCAATTCACCCCTCCACTTT,CASSKNTNSPLHF
TRBJ1-2,TRBD1,.,TRBV18,TGTGCCAGCTCACCCGGACAGGGGGTGCTATATGGCTACACCTTC,CASSPGQGVLYGYTF
TRBJ2-5,TRBD2,.,TRBV5-1,TGCGCCAGCAGCTTGGGAGCGGGAGTGGGGGAGACCCAGTACTTC,CASSLGAGVGETQYF
TRBJ2-1,.,few,TRBV4-3,TGCGCCAGCAGCCAGGGGGGGCCAATAGTCTCGCAGTTCTTC,CASSQGGPIVSQFF
TRBJ1-1,TRBD1,.,TRBV18,TGTGCCAGCTCACCGGTGACAGGGACGAACACTGAAGCTTTCTTT,CASSPVTGTNTEAFF
TRBJ1-1,.,once,TRBV4-3,TGCGCCAGCAGCCAAGAGGTTTCCAGGGGGAACACTGAAGCTTTCTTT,CASSQEVSRGNTEAFF
TRBJ1-6,.,.,TRBV4-1,TGCGCCAGCAGCCAAGACTCTCGGACTGACTATAATTCACCCCTCCACTTT,CASSQDSRTDYNSPLHF
TRBJ2-7,.,.,TRBV4-3,TGCGCCAGCAGCCAAGCAACCGACTCCTCCTACGAGCAGTACTTC,CASSQATDSSYEQYF
TRBJ2-2,TRBD2,.,TRBV19,TGTGCCAGTAGCCCGCGGCGGGAGTACACCGGGGAGCTGTTTTTT,CASSPRREYTGELFF
TRBJ2-2,TRBD2,.,TRBV29-1,TGCAGCGCCACCGCCAAAGAGCGGGAGGGCCAGGATAGTCCTCCTTCCGGGGAGCTGTTTTTT,CSATAKEREGQDSPPSGELFF
TRBJ2-3,TRBD2,few,TRBV5-4,TGTGCCAGCAGCTCAGGAAGCGGGGGGGACACAGATACGCAGTATTTT,CASSSGSGGDTDTQYF
TRBJ1-1,TRBD1,.,TRBV6-5,TGTGCCAGCAGTCCCCGGGACAGGGTCTCTGAAGCTTTCTTT,CASSPRDRVSEAFF
TRBJ2-7,TRBD1,.,TRBV5-1,TGCGCCAGCAGCCGACAGGGTCAGAGCTCCTACGAGCAGTACTTC,CASSRQGQSSYEQYF
TRBJ2-3,TRBD1,.,TRBV5-1,TGCGCCAGCAGCTTAGGGGGACAGGGGTTCGCAGATACGCAGTATTTT,CASSLGGQGFADTQYF
TRBJ2-5,TRBD2,.,TRBV5-1,TGCGCCAGCAGCTTGGAGCCGGCGGGAGGTTGGGAGACCCAGTACTTC,CASSLEPAGGWETQYF
TRBJ2-3,TRBD2,.,TRBV15,TGTGCCACCAGCAGAGTGGCGGGAGGTTCAACAGATACGCAGTATTTT,CATSRVAGGSTDTQYF
TRBJ1-3,.,few,TRBV2,TGTGCCAGCAGTGAAGCAGGAGCTGGCTCTGGAAACACCATATATTTT,CASSEAGAGSGNTIYF
TRBJ2-7,TRBD1,.,TRBV28,TGTGCCAGCAGTACGGGGACAGGGGCACACGAGCAGTACTTC,CASSTGTGAHEQYF
TRBJ2-3,.,once,TRBV5-6,TGTGCCAGCAGCTTGGAGCGCACACGGGATACGCAGTATTTT,CASSLERTRDTQYF
TRBJ2-7,TRBD1,.,TRBV29-1,TGCAGCGGGGTCCTTGACAGGGCTTGGTCCTACGAGCAGTACTTC,CSGVLDRAWSYEQYF
TRBJ2-3,.,.,TRBV29-1,TGCAGCGCCAGCGCACCCACAGATACGCAGTATTTT,CSASAPTDTQYF
TRBJ2-7,TRBD1,.,TRBV15,TGTGCCACCAGCAGGAACAGGGGGGAATACGAGCAGTACTTC,CATSRNRGEYEQYF
TRBJ2-1,TRBD2,.,TRBV5-1,TGCGCCAGCAGCCCTGGGAGGGTAGCCAGTCTTTACTATGAGCAGTTCTTC,CASSPGRVASLYYEQFF
TRBJ1-5,.,few,TRBV9,TGTGCCAGCAGCGTAGACCAGGACACTGGACCCCAGCATTTT,CASSVDQDTGPQHF
TRBJ2-1,TRBD2,.,TRBV7-9,TGTGCCAGCAGCTTGGGCTTAGCGGGAGACTTCGATGAGCAGTTCTTC,CASSLGLAGDFDEQFF
TRBJ2-7,TRBD2,.,TRBV19,TGTGCCAGTAGTATAGACAGCGGGGGGACTAGAGGACGCGAGCAGTACTTC,CASSIDSGGTRGREQYF
TRBJ2-7,TRBD1,once,TRBV6-5,TGTGCCAGCAGTTTCAGACAGGGGGCAAGGGAGCAGTACTTC,CASSFRQGAREQYF
TRBJ2-2,TRBD2,.,TRBV27,TGTGCCAGCACACTAGCGGGAGGTCGGGAGCTGTTTTTT,CASTLAGGRELFF
TRBJ2-5,.,.,TRBV4-2,TGTGCCAGCAGCCACCCCGTCGCCAGCGGAAAAGAGACCCAGTACTTC,CASSHPVASGKETQYF
TRBJ1-2,TRBD1,.,TRBV7-9,TGTGCCAGCAGCCCCTCGGACAGGGCGTTATCCTATGGCTACACCTTC,CASSPSDRALSYGYTF
TRBJ1-1,.,.,TRBV13,TGTGCCAGCAGCTTAAGGGGCTCAGGTAGGAACACTGAAGCTTTCTTT,CASSLRGSGRNTEAFF
TRBJ2-7,TRBD2,once,TRBV5-4,TGTGCCAGCAGACCTGGACTAGCGGAATTCTACGAGCAGTACTTC,CASRPGLAEFYEQYF
TRBJ2-3,.,.,TRBV9,TGTGCCAGCAGCGTAGATTCGTACAGGCCAACAGATACGCAGTATTTT,CASSVDSYRPTDTQYF
TRBJ2-1,.,few,TRBV25-1,TGTGCCAGCGAATCCCTACACAATGAGCAGTTCTTC,CASESLHNEQFF
TRBJ1-2,.,.,TRBV5-1,TGCGCCAGCAGCTCCATACCCCTGACAGGCGCAGATGGCTACACCTTC,CASSSIPLTGADGYTF
TRBJ2-1,.,.,TRBV10-1,TGCGCCAGCAGTGGAGCGGGCGCCTACAATGAGCAGTTCTTC,CASSGAGAYNEQFF
TRBJ2-3,TRBD2,few,TRBV15,TGTGCCACCAGCAGAGTGGTGCGGGAGGCCTCCACAGATACGCAGTATTTT,CATSRVVREASTDTQYF
TRBJ2-1,TRBD1,few,TRBV27,TGTGCCAGCAGTCAAGACAGGGGGGTATCGAATGAGCAGTTCTTC,CASSQDRGVSNEQFF
TRBJ1-4,.,.,TRBV6-6,TGTGCCAGCAGTTGGAGACCGGCTAATGAAAAACTGTTTTTT,CASSWRPANEKLFF
TRBJ2-1,TRBD2,.,TRBV30,TGTGCCTGGAGTGTAGGCACTAGCGGGTACAATGAGCAGTTCTTC,CAWSVGTSGYNEQFF
TRBJ2-2,.,.,TRBV2,TGTGCCAGCACAGGGTTGGGGGAGCTGTTTTTT,CASTGLGELFF
TRBJ2-2,TRBD1,once,TRBV29-1,TGCAGCGTCGGCGACGGACAGGGCCTTGCGAACACCGGGGAGCTGTTTTTT,CSVGDGQGLANTGELFF
TRBJ2-7,TRBD1,once,TRBV18,TGTGCCAGCTCACCACCGGACAGGGTATATCCCTACGAGCAGTACTTC,CASSPPDRVYPYEQYF
TRBJ1-5,.,.,TRBV6-6,TGTGCCAGCCGGCAGAGGGGCAATCAGCCCCAGCATTTT,CASRQRGNQPQHF
TRBJ2-3,.,once,TRBV19,TGTGCCAGTAGTAAACTCAGCACAGATACGCAGTATTTT,CASSKLSTDTQYF
TRBJ2-1,TRBD2,.,TRBV4-1,TGCGCCAGCAGCCAAGATGGGACTAGCGGGAGCTCCTACAATGAGCAGTTCTTC,CASSQDGTSGSSYNEQFF
TRBJ1-1,.,.,TRBV7-8,TGTGCCAGCAGCCAGAGGCTGGGCACTGAAGCTTTCTTT,CASSQRLGTEAFF
TRBJ2-3,TRBD2,.,TRBV5-6,TGTGCCAGCAGCTTATTAGCGGGGGCCCGCACAGATACGCAGTATTTT,CASSLLAGARTDTQYF
TRBJ2-6,TRBD2,.,TRBV15,TGTGCCACCGGATTAGCGGGGTCCTCTGGGGCCAACGTCCTGACTTTC,CATGLAGSSGANVLTF
TRBJ2-1,.,.,TRBV6-5,TGTGCCAGCAGTTACTCGGTGGGGCTGGAGCAGTTCTTC,CASSYSVGLEQFF
TRBJ2-7,.,.,TRBV5-1,TGCGCCAGCAGCCGGCTCCGGGGTTACGAGCAGTACTTC,CASSRLRGYEQYF
TRBJ2-1,.,.,TRBV5-1,TGCGCCAGCAGCTCGGGACTCCGACTTTACAATGAGCAGTTCTTC,CASSSGLRLYNEQFF
TRBJ2-3,TRBD2,.,TRBV2,TGTGCCAGCATTAAACTAGCGGGCCCGACAGATACGCAGTATTTT,CASIKLAGPTDTQYF
TRBJ2-2,.,.,TRBV5-4,TGTGCCAGCAGCTTGGCGGCCGGGGAGCTGTTTTTT,CASSLAAGELFF